The source of this T cell receptor beta chain is a study of cytomegalovirus exposure and HLA in healthy donors. Background on the study: Earlier, approximately 180 million T cells were analyzed, and some 120 million unique TCR beta sequences were found among them.

V lost 4 bases and J lost 3; bases outside the gene matches: 5. CDR3 length: 15 residues. CDR1 and CDR2 (germline): ENHRY, SYGVKD. General study points: Associated with cytomegalovirus, according to the listing, were some 150 TCR beta chains. Roughly even sequencing depth across donors was the assumption behind the presence/absence analyses.

This clone was detected a few times. Its antigen is undetermined. A multiplex PCR was run with 60 Vbeta primers and 13 Jbeta primers. Data came from immunoSEQ multiplex PCR; TCRdb stores just in-frame clones and leaves some out. The sample lists about 150,000 clones, roughly 83% occurring once. The rearrangement links TRBV10-3 to TRBJ2-7; 11 nucleotides line up with TRBD2. This sequence was found in a middle-aged man in good health and CMV-seronegative. The sequencing sample was made of PBMCs. CDR3 region: CAISGTSGSVYEQYF. DNA of the CDR3: TGTGCCATCAGTGGTACTAGCGGGAGCGTCTACGAGCAGTACTTC.